Below, 2 T cell receptor beta chains from the same sample are listed, as sequenced in a study of blood T cell repertoires in COVID-19 (dated by TCRdb to between 2020 and 2021). Library preparation was by the immunoSEQ multiplex PCR assay. This is the immuneACCESS table as TCRdb keeps it, with only in-frame sequences that have V and J called. A part of the clones is gone; compared with another copy, unresolved V genes explain less than half, and the rest is unexplained. The sample data list 120,000 or so clones, and roughly 85% of these were observed just once. The ten most abundant clones make up around a quarter of the sample. Sequencing was performed on peripheral blood. These TCRs come from a human donor in a cohort sampled during active COVID-19.

This clone was recorded a few times. The chain employs TRBV18 and TRBJ1-2, with 11 bases matching TRBD1. This CDR3 region has 15 residues. CDR1 KGHSH and CDR2 LQKENI come from the germline V gene. Trimming took 2 bases from V and 6 from J; bases not matched to a gene: 5. CDR3 nucleotides: TGTGCCAGCTCACCAATGGGACAGGGGGTAGATGGCTACACCTTC. Its translation is CASSPMGQGVDGYTF. The whole variable domain, remainder taken from reference TRBV18 and TRBJ1-2, is NAGVMQNPRHLVRRRGQEARLRCSPMKGHSHVYWYRQLPEEGLKFMVYLQKENIIDESGMPKERFSAEFPKEGPSILRIQQVVRGDSAAYFCASSPMGQGVDGYTFGSGTRLTVV.

The gene calls are TRBV28 and TRBJ2-5; TRBD1 aligns across 9 bases. Losses at the gene ends were 5 bases for V and 5 bases for J; bases not matched to a gene: 9. The CDR3 runs 15 residues. Germline V gene data show CDR1 as MDHEN and CDR2 as SYDVKM. As DNA, the CDR3 is TGTGCCAGCAGTCAACAGGGGGCGCCGGGGGAGACCCAGTACTTC. As protein: CASSQQGAPGETQYF.